Following are 29 T cell receptor beta chains from one sample sequenced in a study of technical replicates of blood from a few donors. The data were produced by immunoSEQ multiplex PCR, yet TCRdb's version contains in-frame clones alone and is incomplete. The sample holds approximately 80,000 clones, approximately 91% seen once. The sample comprised T cells isolated from PBMCs. The receptor set was obtained from a human donor in good health.

The chain joins TRBV19 to TRBJ1-4; D gene uncertain. The CDR3 consists of 11 residues. CDR1 and CDR2 from the germline V gene are LNHDA and SQIVND (reference sequence). The V end lost 3 bases, the J end lost 10 bases, and 6 bases lay between the germline ends. CDR3 loop: CASSISRKLFF. The CDR3 DNA sequence: TGTGCCAGTAGTATTAGCCGAAAACTGTTTTTT.

The chain has TRBV2 and TRBJ1-1, with no clear D. This CDR3 contains 13 residues. V lost 3 bases and J 1 base, leaving 6 bases between the germline ends. Germline-derived CDR1 and CDR2 are SNHLY and FYNNEI. CDR3 bases: TGTGCCAGCAGTGACAGATGGAACACTGAAGCTTTCTTT. As protein: CASSDRWNTEAFF.

The chain joins TRBV7-9 to TRBJ2-7; D ambiguous. The length of the CDR3 is 16 residues. Trimming removed 5 bases from V and 4 bases from J, with 21 bases in between. CDR1 and CDR2 from the germline V gene are SEHNR and FQNEAQ (reference sequence). DNA of the CDR3: TGTGCCAGCAGCCTAGGACCCGGGTCCGCGGTATACGAGCAGTACTTC. This codes for CASSLGPGSAVYEQYF.

This clone is a singleton in its sample. J is TRBJ1-5 and V is TRBV2; 7 positions agree with TRBD1. The CDR3 is 14 amino acids. The ends lost 9 bases at V and 6 bases at J; junction bases unmatched: 11. Looked up from germline, CDR1 is SNHLY and CDR2 is FYNNEI. The CDR3 protein is CASSEGAKTQPQHF. The CDR3 bases are TGTGCCAGTAGCGAGGGGGCGAAAACTCAGCCCCAGCATTTT.

The chain couples TRBV19 to TRBJ2-7; no firm D call. Germline CDR1 reads LNHDA; CDR2 reads SQIVND (reference sequence). This CDR3 is 13 amino acids long. V shed 4 bases and J shed 6 bases, with 13 bases lying between them. For the CDR3, the DNA is TGTGCCAGTAGTACGGTCCCCCCGTTCGAGCAGTACTTC. Protein sequence: CASSTVPPFEQYF.

V and J are TRBV14 and TRBJ2-7, with 7 bases aligning to TRBD1. The CDR3 totals 14 residues. The germline CDR1 and CDR2 sequences are SGHDN and FVKESK. The V gene end was trimmed by 3 bases and the J gene end by 3 bases; junction bases not matched to a gene: 5. The CDR3 protein is CASSHWTGGYEQYF. Here the CDR3 DNA reads TGTGCCAGCAGCCATTGGACAGGAGGCTACGAGCAGTACTTC. Filled out from reference TRBV14 and TRBJ2-7, the complete variable domain reads EAGVTQFPSHSVIEKGQTVTLRCDPISGHDNLYWYRRVMGKEIKFLLHFVKESKQDESGMPNNRFLAERTGGTYSTLKVQPAELEDSGVYFCASSHWTGGYEQYFGPGTRLTVT.

This sequence joins TRBV6-5 and TRBJ2-5; D uncertain. This CDR3 contains 11 residues. Germline values: CDR1 MNHEY, CDR2 SVGAGI. V lost 4 bases, J lost 5 bases, and 5 bases lay in between. Here the CDR3 reads CASSFLETQYF. CDR3 sequence (DNA): TGTGCCAGCAGTTTCCTTGAGACCCAGTACTTC.

The V call is TRBV7-2, the J call TRBJ2-2; perhaps TRBD2 as D (5 bases). The V gene lost 3 bases and the J gene lost 4 bases, with 12 bases spanning the gap. This CDR3 is built from 15 residues. Germline CDR1 is SGHTA and CDR2 is FQGNSA. CDR3 in DNA: TGTGCCAGCAGCTTGGACTCCCGGGGCACCGGGGAGCTGTTTTTT. Its protein is CASSLDSRGTGELFF.

CDR3 in amino acids: CASSPTGGKEQYF. In DNA form, the CDR3 reads TGTGCCAGCAGTCCGACAGGGGGTAAGGAGCAGTACTTC. This chain connects TRBV6-5 to TRBJ2-7; the match to TRBD1 covers 9 bases. There are 13 residues in the CDR3. J lost 7 bases, V lost 5 bases, and 6 bases had no gene match. Germline CDR1 MNHEY, CDR2 SVGAGI.

This chain joins TRBV6-6 and TRBJ2-1; no definite D call. This CDR3 is built from 16 residues. The V gene's germline CDR1 is MNHNY and CDR2 SVGAGI (reference sequence). Trimming took off 5 bases at V and 0 bases at J, with 14 bases between the two ends. In nucleotides, the CDR3 is TGTGCCAGCAGTCTTAGTGGAGCTGGCTCCTACAATGAGCAGTTCTTC. The encoded protein is CASSLSGAGSYNEQFF.

The V call is TRBV19, the J call TRBJ2-3, with a possible D match to TRBD2 (5 bases). The CDR3 runs 15 residues. V lost 2 bases, J lost 4 bases, and 13 bases lay in between. The germline V gene encodes CDR1 LNHDA and CDR2 SQIVND (reference sequence). The CDR3 here is CASSIPTRGADTQYF. The CDR3 coding sequence is TGTGCCAGTAGTATACCCACTAGAGGCGCAGATACGCAGTATTTT.

This chain uses TRBV29-1 with TRBJ2-5; D gene uncertain. Trimming removed 4 bases at V and 4 bases at J, with 10 bases between. The CDR3 has 12 amino acids. Per the germline V gene, CDR1 is SQVTM and CDR2 is ANQGSEA. In DNA form, the CDR3 reads TGCAGCGTTGCGGGTTTAGGAGAGACCCAGTACTTC. This encodes CSVAGLGETQYF.

This clone was observed a few times. The genes are TRBV29-1 and TRBJ1-1; D ambiguous. The CDR3 totals 13 residues. Trimming removed 3 bases from V and 0 bases from J, with 8 bases in between. The germline gives CDR1 SQVTM, CDR2 ANQGSEA. In DNA form, the CDR3 reads TGCAGCGTTGATTTCAGGATGAACACTGAAGCTTTCTTT. Amino acid sequence: CSVDFRMNTEAFF.

J is TRBJ2-1 and V is TRBV9, with 9 bases identical to TRBD2. V was clipped by 0 bases and J by 10 bases; unmatched bases: 14. CDR1 and CDR2 from the germline V gene are SGDLS and YYNGEE. The CDR3 loop spans 17 amino acids. The CDR3 loop reads CASSVVGAGGPLNEQFF. CDR3 in DNA: TGTGCCAGCAGCGTAGTGGGGGCGGGAGGGCCTCTCAACGAGCAGTTCTTC.

The chain carries TRBV28 and TRBJ2-1; TRBD2 aligns across 12 bases. CDR3 length: 15 residues. Germline V lookup: CDR1 MDHEN, CDR2 SYDVKM. V gave up 2 bases and J gave up 8 bases; unmatched junction bases: 4. The CDR3 nucleotides are TGTGCCAGCAGTTTACTAGCGGGAGGGCCCGATGAGCAGTTCTTC. Its translation is CASSLLAGGPDEQFF.

The chain combines TRBV4-1 with TRBJ2-1; perhaps TRBD2 as D (6 bases). This CDR3 is built from 13 residues. The V gene lost 2 bases and the J gene lost 13 bases, with 15 bases spanning the gap. CDR1 is MGHRA, CDR2 YSYEKL, per germline. The CDR3 DNA reads as TGCGCCAGCAGCCAACTGCCTGGAGGGCCCCAGTTCTTC. Its protein product is CASSQLPGGPQFF.

The gene calls are TRBV6-6 and TRBJ1-1; tentative D call: TRBD1 (5 bases). The CDR3 spans 12 residues. CDR1 and CDR2 from the germline V gene are MNHNY and SVGAGI (reference sequence). V lost 6 bases, J lost 5 bases, and 10 bases lay in between. The chain's CDR3 is CASSRQPTEAFF. CDR3 coding DNA: TGTGCCAGCAGCCGACAGCCAACTGAAGCTTTCTTT.

The gene calls are TRBV29-1 and TRBJ1-5, with D perhaps TRBD1 (6 bases). The CDR3 length is 13 residues. CDR1 is SQVTM and CDR2 is ANQGSEA in the germline V gene. V was shortened by 4 bases and J by 5 bases, with 12 bases between the two germline ends. The CDR3 DNA sequence: TGCAGCGTTGCCGGACAGTCCGATCAGCCCCAGCATTTT. Translated, it gives CSVAGQSDQPQHF.

V gene TRBV5-4 combines with J gene TRBJ2-7; 11 nucleotides line up with TRBD2. Trimming took 2 bases from V and 5 from J; bases not matched to a gene: 6. This CDR3 has 15 residues. The germline gives CDR1 SGHNT, CDR2 YYREEE (reference sequence). The CDR3 region has the DNA TGTGCCAGCAGCTTTAGCGGGAGGGCCACCAACGAGCAGTACTTC. Its translation is CASSFSGRATNEQYF.

This clone was observed a single time. The chain combines TRBV4-1 with TRBJ2-3; D gene uncertain. V lost 0 bases, J lost 2 bases, and 9 bases lay in between. The CDR3 loop spans 15 amino acids. CDR1 and CDR2 from the germline V gene are MGHRA and YSYEKL. The DNA for the CDR3 is TGCGCCAGCAGCCAAGAACGGTTTTTCACAGATACGCAGTATTTT. Amino acid sequence: CASSQERFFTDTQYF.

J is TRBJ1-1 and V is TRBV4-3; 7 bases map to TRBD1. Per the germline V gene, CDR1 is LGHNA and CDR2 is YSLEER. The CDR3 contains 15 residues. V was pared by 8 bases and J by 2 bases, with 11 bases of the junction left unmatched. This chain's CDR3 is CASRDATGANTEAFF. DNA for the CDR3: TGCGCCAGCCGCGATGCTACAGGGGCCAACACTGAAGCTTTCTTT.

V is TRBV4-1 and J is TRBJ2-3; 13 bases map to TRBD2. The germline gives CDR1 MGHRA, CDR2 YSYEKL. The ends lost 2 bases at V and 4 bases at J; junction bases unmatched: 9. This CDR3 has 18 amino acids. The CDR3 protein is CASSQSSSTSGRADTQYF. In DNA, the CDR3 is TGCGCCAGCAGCCAATCTTCCTCAACTAGCGGGAGGGCAGATACGCAGTATTTT.

The rearrangement uses TRBV4-1 and TRBJ2-1, with 11 bases lining up with TRBD2. The CDR3 is 17 residues long. Germline CDR1 reads MGHRA; CDR2 reads YSYEKL. The J segment lost 5 bases and the V segment lost 1 base, leaving 7 bases of the junction unmatched. Here the CDR3 reads CASSQAALAGGHNEQFF. CDR3 bases: TGCGCCAGCAGCCAAGCCGCCCTAGCGGGAGGACACAATGAGCAGTTCTTC.

V usage is TRBV30 and J usage is TRBJ2-1, with D unclear. Trimming removed 3 bases from V and 8 bases from J, with 11 bases in between. The CDR3 totals 12 residues. Germline V gene sequence: CDR1 GTSNPN, CDR2 SVGIG (reference sequence). The CDR3 is CAWRIRVDEQFF. For the CDR3, the DNA is TGTGCCTGGAGAATCCGGGTGGATGAGCAGTTCTTC.

The chain employs TRBV28 and TRBJ2-7; TRBD1 agrees at 9 bases. V gave up 4 bases and J gave up 7 bases; unmatched junction bases: 11. Germline lookup yields CDR1 MDHEN and CDR2 SYDVKM. The CDR3 consists of 15 residues. The CDR3 DNA reads TGTGCCAGCAGTTCAGCCGGGACAGGGCTTGAGGAGCAGTACTTC. It encodes CASSSAGTGLEEQYF.

V and J are TRBV28 and TRBJ1-1, with 7 nucleotides matching TRBD1. CDR3 length: 14 residues. J lost 5 bases, V lost 7 bases, and 10 bases had no gene match. Looked up from germline, CDR1 is MDHEN and CDR2 is SYDVKM. CDR3 amino acids: CASTQDRVNTEAFF. Here the CDR3 DNA reads TGTGCCAGCACTCAAGACAGGGTAAATACTGAAGCTTTCTTT. Variable domain in full (rest from reference TRBV28 and TRBJ1-1): DVKVTQSSRYLVKRTGEKVFLECVQDMDHENMFWYRQDPGLGLRLIYFSYDVKMKEKGDIPEGYSVSREKKERFSLILESASTNQTSMYLCASTQDRVNTEAFFGQGTRLTVV.

This rearrangement joins TRBV9 to TRBJ2-7; D may be TRBD1 (6 bases). This CDR3 has 13 amino acids. Germline CDR1 is SGDLS and CDR2 is YYNGEE. V gave up 5 bases and J gave up 2 bases, with 11 bases separating them. The CDR3 loop reads CASSRDITYEQYF. The CDR3 region has the DNA TGTGCCAGCAGTCGGGACATTACCTACGAGCAGTACTTC.

The rearrangement links TRBV19 to TRBJ2-3; TRBD1 matches at 9 bases. There are 18 residues in the CDR3. The ends lost 6 bases at V and 2 bases at J; junction bases unmatched: 15. From germline, CDR1 is LNHDA and CDR2 SQIVND (reference sequence). CDR3 DNA: TGTGCCAGTAGCGAAATAATCCGACAGGGGGGATACACAGATACGCAGTATTTT. Residues: CASSEIIRQGGYTDTQYF.

J is TRBJ2-7 and V is TRBV27; 10 positions agree with TRBD1. The CDR3 is 13 amino acids. Germline assignment: CDR1 MNHEY and CDR2 SMNVEV (reference sequence). V shed 8 bases, J shed 6 bases, and the junction held 7 bases outside the gene matches. The CDR3 DNA follows: TGTGCCAGCTCATGGACAGGGGGGTCCGAGCAGTACTTC. It encodes CASSWTGGSEQYF.